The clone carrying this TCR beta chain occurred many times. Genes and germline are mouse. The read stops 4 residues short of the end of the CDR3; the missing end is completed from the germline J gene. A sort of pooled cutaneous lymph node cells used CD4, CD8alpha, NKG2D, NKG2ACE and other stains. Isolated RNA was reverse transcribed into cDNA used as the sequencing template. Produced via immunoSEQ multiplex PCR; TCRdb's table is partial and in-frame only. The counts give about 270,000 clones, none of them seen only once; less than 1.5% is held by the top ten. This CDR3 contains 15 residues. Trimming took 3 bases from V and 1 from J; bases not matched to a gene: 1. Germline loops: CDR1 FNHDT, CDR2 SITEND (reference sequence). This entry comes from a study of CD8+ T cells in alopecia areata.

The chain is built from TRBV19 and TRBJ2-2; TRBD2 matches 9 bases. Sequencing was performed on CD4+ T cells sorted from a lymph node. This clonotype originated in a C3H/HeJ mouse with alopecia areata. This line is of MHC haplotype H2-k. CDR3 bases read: TGTGCCAGCAGTAGACTGGGGGTAAACACCGGG. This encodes CASSRLGVNTG. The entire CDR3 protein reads CASSRLGVNTGQLYF.